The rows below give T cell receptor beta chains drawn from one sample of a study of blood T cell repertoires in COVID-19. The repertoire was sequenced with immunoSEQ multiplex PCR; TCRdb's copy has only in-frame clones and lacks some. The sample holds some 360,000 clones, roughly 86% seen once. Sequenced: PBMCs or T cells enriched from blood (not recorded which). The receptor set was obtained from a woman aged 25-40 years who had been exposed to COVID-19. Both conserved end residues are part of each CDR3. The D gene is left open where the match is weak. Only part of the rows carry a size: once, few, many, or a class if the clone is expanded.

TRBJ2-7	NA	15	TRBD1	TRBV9	CASSVGPPGGYEQYF	TGTGCCAGCAGCGTAGGCCCCCCAGGGGGCTACGAGCAGTACTTC
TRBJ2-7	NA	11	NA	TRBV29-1	CSAGTSYEQYF	TGCAGCGCTGGGACTTCCTACGAGCAGTACTTC
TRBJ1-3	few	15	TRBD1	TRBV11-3	CASSSDRADGNTIYF	TGTGCCAGCAGCTCGGACAGGGCTGATGGAAACACCATATATTTT
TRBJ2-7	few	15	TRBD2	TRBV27	CASSGRAGGSYEQYF	TGTGCCAGCAGCGGTAGGGCGGGAGGCTCCTACGAGCAGTACTTC
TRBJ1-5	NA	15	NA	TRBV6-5	CASRSTGYSNQPQHF	TGTGCCAGCAGGTCTACAGGGTACAGCAATCAGCCCCAGCATTTT
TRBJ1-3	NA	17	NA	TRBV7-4	CASSFVIFRESGNTIYF	TGTGCCAGCAGCTTCGTTATCTTTCGGGAGTCTGGAAACACCATATATTTT
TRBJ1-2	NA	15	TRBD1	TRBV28	CASSPSGQGNYGYTF	TGTGCCAGCAGCCCCTCCGGACAGGGTAACTATGGCTACACCTTC
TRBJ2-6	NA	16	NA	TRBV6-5	CASSYSGSSGANVLTF	TGTGCCAGCAGTTACTCAGGGAGCTCTGGGGCCAACGTCCTGACTTTC
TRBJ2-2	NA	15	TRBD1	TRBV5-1	CASSVTGENTGELFF	TGCGCCAGCAGCGTGACAGGGGAGAACACCGGGGAGCTGTTTTTT
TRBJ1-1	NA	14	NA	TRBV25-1	CASSEWGENTEAFF	TGTGCCAGCAGTGAGTGGGGGGAGAACACTGAAGCTTTCTTT
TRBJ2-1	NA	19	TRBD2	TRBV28	CASREPGLAGGRGYNEQFF	TGTGCCAGCAGGGAACCGGGACTAGCGGGAGGGCGTGGTTACAATGAGCAGTTCTTC
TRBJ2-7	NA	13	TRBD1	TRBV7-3	CASSLLTGGEQYF	TGTGCCAGCAGCCTTCTAACAGGGGGCGAGCAGTACTTC
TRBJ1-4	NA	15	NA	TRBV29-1	CSVEDSVATNEKLFF	TGCAGCGTTGAAGATTCAGTTGCAACTAATGAAAAACTGTTTTTT
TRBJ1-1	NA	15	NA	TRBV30	CAWSYPQGSAREAFF	TGTGCCTGGAGTTACCCACAGGGTTCAGCAAGGGAAGCTTTCTTT
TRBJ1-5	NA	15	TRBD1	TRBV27	CASSGSTGTDQPQHF	TGTGCCAGCAGTGGGTCGACAGGGACGGATCAGCCCCAGCATTTT
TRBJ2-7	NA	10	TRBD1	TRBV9	CASRGQEYAF	TGTGCCAGCAGGGGACAGGAGTACGCCTTC
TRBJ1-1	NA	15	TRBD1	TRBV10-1	CASSDPGQGASEAFF	TGCGCCAGCAGTGATCCGGGACAGGGGGCAAGTGAAGCTTTCTTT
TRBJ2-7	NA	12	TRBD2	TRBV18	CACKKRDGEQYF	TGTGCCTGTAAAAAGCGGGACGGCGAGCAGTACTTC
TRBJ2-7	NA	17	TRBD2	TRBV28	CASTLGVTSGASYEQYF	TGTGCCAGCACGTTGGGGGTGACTAGCGGGGCCTCCTACGAGCAGTACTTC
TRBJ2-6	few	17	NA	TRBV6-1	CASSALPVGSGANVLTF	TGTGCCAGCAGTGCACTCCCGGTGGGGAGCGGGGCCAACGTCCTGACTTTC
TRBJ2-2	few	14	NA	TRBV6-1	CASSERENTGELFF	TGTGCCAGCAGTGAACGGGAGAACACCGGGGAGCTGTTTTTT
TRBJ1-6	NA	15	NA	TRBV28	CASRNRQWGNSPLHF	TGTGCCAGCAGAAATAGACAGTGGGGTAATTCACCCCTCCACTTT
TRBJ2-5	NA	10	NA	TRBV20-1	CSASFKTQYF	TGCAGTGCTAGTTTTAAGACCCAGTACTTC
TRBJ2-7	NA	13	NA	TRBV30	CACLGQRTYEQYF	TGTGCCTGTTTAGGACAGCGCACCTACGAGCAGTACTTC
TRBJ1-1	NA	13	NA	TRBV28	CASSYGIYPEAFF	TGTGCCAGCAGTTACGGGATCTACCCTGAAGCTTTCTTT
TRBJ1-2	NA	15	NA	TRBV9	CASSVDNSGLYGYTF	TGTGCCAGCAGCGTAGATAATTCGGGTCTTTATGGCTACACCTTC
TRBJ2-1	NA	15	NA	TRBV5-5	CASSPQLGAYNEQFF	TGTGCCAGCAGCCCTCAACTGGGGGCATACAATGAGCAGTTCTTC
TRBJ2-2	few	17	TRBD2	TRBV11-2	CASGQLTSGGYTGELFF	TGTGCCAGCGGCCAGTTGACATCGGGAGGTTACACCGGGGAGCTGTTTTTT
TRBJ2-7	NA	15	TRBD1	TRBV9	CASSAAGTGVPEQYF	TGTGCCAGCAGCGCCGCCGGGACAGGGGTCCCTGAGCAGTACTTC
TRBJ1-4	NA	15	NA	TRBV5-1	CASSSLQAPGEKLFF	TGCGCCAGCAGCTCCCTACAGGCCCCTGGTGAAAAACTGTTTTTT
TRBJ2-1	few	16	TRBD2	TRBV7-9	CASIRLAVSSYNEQFF	TGTGCCAGCATCCGACTAGCGGTGAGCTCCTACAATGAGCAGTTCTTC
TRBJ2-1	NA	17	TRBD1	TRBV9	CASSVQGQGMGINEQFF	TGTGCCAGCAGCGTACAAGGACAGGGGATGGGGATCAATGAGCAGTTCTTC
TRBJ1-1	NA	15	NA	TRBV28	CASSLTQGTLTEAFF	TGTGCCAGCAGTTTAACACAGGGTACCCTCACTGAAGCTTTCTTT
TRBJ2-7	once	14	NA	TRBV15	CATSREGVPYEQYF	TGTGCCACCAGCAGAGAAGGGGTCCCCTACGAGCAGTACTTC
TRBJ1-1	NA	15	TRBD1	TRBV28	CASSLPGQVNTEAFF	TGTGCCAGCAGCTTACCGGGACAGGTCAACACTGAAGCTTTCTTT
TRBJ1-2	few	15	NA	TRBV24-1	CATSDQRDSVRGYTF	TGTGCCACCAGTGACCAAAGAGACAGCGTTAGAGGCTACACCTTC
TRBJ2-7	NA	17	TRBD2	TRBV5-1	CASSTHLAGGPYDEQYF	TGCGCCAGCAGCACTCATCTAGCGGGAGGGCCATACGACGAGCAGTACTTC
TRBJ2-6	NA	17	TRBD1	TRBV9	CASSERGTGVGANVLTF	TGTGCCAGCAGCGAGAGAGGTACAGGGGTTGGGGCCAACGTCCTGACTTTC
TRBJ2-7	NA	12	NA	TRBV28	CASSLGAYEQYF	TGTGCCAGCAGTTTAGGTGCGTACGAGCAGTACTTC
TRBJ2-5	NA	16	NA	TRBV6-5	CASSLEIADRQETQYF	TGTGCCAGCAGTTTAGAGATAGCGGATAGACAAGAGACCCAGTACTTC
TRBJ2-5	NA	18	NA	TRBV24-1	CATSDLGSGRGKQETQYF	TGTGCCACCAGTGACCTGGGATCGGGGCGGGGCAAACAAGAGACCCAGTACTTC
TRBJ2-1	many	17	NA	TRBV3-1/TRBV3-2	CASSQGNSVSSYNEQFF	TGTGCCAGCAGCCAAGGGAATAGCGTGAGCTCCTACAATGAGCAGTTCTTC
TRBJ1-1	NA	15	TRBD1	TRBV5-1	CASSLAGTGNTEAFF	TGCGCCAGCAGCTTGGCCGGGACAGGGAATACTGAAGCTTTCTTT
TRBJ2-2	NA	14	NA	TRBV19	CATLRGKNTGELFF	TGTGCCACTCTCAGGGGAAAGAACACCGGGGAGCTGTTTTTT
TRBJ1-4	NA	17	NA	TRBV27	CASSFNPPTVRGEKLFF	TGTGCCAGCAGTTTTAACCCCCCTACCGTGAGAGGCGAAAAACTGTTTTTT
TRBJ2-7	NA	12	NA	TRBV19	CASSADYYEQYF	TGTGCCAGTTCGGCGGACTACTACGAGCAGTACTTC
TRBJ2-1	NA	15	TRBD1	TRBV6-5	CASSQEPTGYNEQFF	TGTGCCAGCAGCCAGGAACCGACAGGGTACAATGAGCAGTTCTTC
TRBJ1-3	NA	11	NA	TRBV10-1	CASSAGNTIYF	TGCGCCAGCAGTGCGGGAAACACCATATATTTT